The rows below give T cell receptor beta chains drawn from one sample of a study of T cells in Graves' hyperthyroidism and ophthalmopathy. TCRdb used MiXCR to reprocess the multiplex PCR reads, holding one entry per CDR3 protein. This table has about 560,000 distinct CDR3 sequences, approximately 16% appearing once. Sequencing was done on a sample of blood. The receptors here all came from a woman between 18 and 30 years old with Graves' hyperthyroidism. The CDR3 runs from the conserved cysteine through the conserved F or W. A D gene is named only where the DNA matches it firmly. Size is stated for part of the rows, as once, few or many counts, or as a class when the clone is expanded.

clone size	V gene	D gene	J gene	CDR3 DNA	CDR3 protein
.	TRBV12-3/TRBV12-4	.	TRBJ2-7	TGTGCCAGCAGTCCCGGACAGAGGTCCTACGAGCAGTACTTC	CASSPGQRSYEQYF
.	TRBV12-3/TRBV12-4	TRBD2	TRBJ2-3	TGTGCCAGCAGTTTTCGGAGCGGGAGGGCCCTAATGACAGATACGCAGTATTTT	CASSFRSGRALMTDTQYF
many	TRBV7-9	TRBD1	TRBJ2-7	TGTGCCAGCAGCTTTTCCGGGACAGGGGAGGCTGAGCAGTACTTC	CASSFSGTGEAEQYF
many	TRBV12-3/TRBV12-4	.	TRBJ1-2	TGTGCCAGCAGCTTCCTCGACACATTCTATGGCTACACCTTC	CASSFLDTFYGYTF
many	TRBV5-5	TRBD2	TRBJ2-5	TGTGCCAGCAGCCGCTCGACTAGCGGGTACCAAGAGACCCAGTACTTC	CASSRSTSGYQETQYF
few	TRBV5-1	TRBD2	TRBJ2-1	TGCGCCAGCAGCTGGGGGACTAGCGGGAGGGCCTACAATGAGCAGTTCTTC	CASSWGTSGRAYNEQFF
few	TRBV5-1	.	TRBJ1-2	TGCACCAGCAGCTTGGAAGGGACGCCCTCCTATGGCTACACCTTC	CTSSLEGTPSYGYTF
.	TRBV24-1	TRBD1	TRBJ2-1	TGTGCCACCAGTTTCGGGACAGGGAATGAGCAGTTCTTC	CATSFGTGNEQFF
many	TRBV27	TRBD2	TRBJ2-7	TGTGCCAGCAGTGAAGCGGGAGGATTCTCCTACGAGCAGTACTTC	CASSEAGGFSYEQYF
many	TRBV2	.	TRBJ1-1	TGTGCCAGCAGTGTGGACAGAAGGCAATACACTGAAGCTTTCTTT	CASSVDRRQYTEAFF
many	TRBV28	.	TRBJ2-5	TGTGCCAGCGGCAGGACCCTCCAAGAGACCCAGTACTTC	CASGRTLQETQYF
many	TRBV11-2	TRBD2	TRBJ2-1	TGTGCCAGCAGTACTAGCGGGGGAAACGATGAGCAGTTCTTC	CASSTSGGNDEQFF
many	TRBV20-1	TRBD1	TRBJ1-1	TGCAGTGCTGCGGACAGGCGGGGGGCTGAAGCTTTCTTT	CSAADRRGAEAFF
many	TRBV28	TRBD2	TRBJ2-5	TGTGCCAGCAGTTTAGCGACTAGCGGGAGGGCCGTAGAGACCCAGTACTTC	CASSLATSGRAVETQYF
many	TRBV12-3/TRBV12-4	TRBD1	TRBJ2-7	TGTGCCAGCAGTCTGGGACAGACCCTCTACGAGCAGTACTTC	CASSLGQTLYEQYF
many	TRBV28	.	TRBJ2-7	TGTGCCAGCACTATGGAACACGAGCAGTACTTC	CASTMEHEQYF
many	TRBV18	TRBD1	TRBJ2-3	TGTGCCAGCTCACCCCTGGGACAGGGGGACACAGATACGCAGTATTTT	CASSPLGQGDTDTQYF
.	TRBV29-1	.	TRBJ1-1	TGCAGCGTAGGTGGAATCACTGAAGCTTTCTTT	CSVGGITEAFF
.	TRBV29-1	.	TRBJ2-3	TGCAGCGTTGAATTCCGGGCATCAGATACGCAGTATTTT	CSVEFRASDTQYF
.	TRBV29-1	TRBD1	TRBJ1-2	TGCAGCGTTGATGCCTGGGGACAGGGAAAAGGCTATGGCTACACCTTC	CSVDAWGQGKGYGYTF
many	TRBV20-1	.	TRBJ2-5	TGCAGGGCCCACGGGGTAAGGGCGCGCCAAGAGACCCAGTACTTC	CRAHGVRARQETQYF
.	TRBV24-1	.	TRBJ2-7	TGTGCCACCGCGGACGGGAGCTCCTACGAGCAGTACTTC	CATADGSSYEQYF
.	TRBV19	.	TRBJ1-2	TGTGCCAGTAGTCCCCTTACAGGGTCGAGATACTATGGCTACACCTTC	CASSPLTGSRYYGYTF
.	TRBV6-2/TRBV6-3	TRBD1	TRBJ2-2	TGTGCCAGCAGTTACAGAGGGGGCGAGGCCGGGGAGCTGTTTTTT	CASSYRGGEAGELFF
many	TRBV7-8	.	TRBJ2-3	TGTGCCAGCACCCAATGGGGGTCCGATACGCAGTATTTT	CASTQWGSDTQYF
.	TRBV5-1	.	TRBJ2-4	TGCGCCAGCAGCTCCAACCGGGCTAATGGAAACATTCAGTACTTC	CASSSNRANGNIQYF
.	TRBV5-5	.	TRBJ1-1	TGTGCCAGCAGCCCTGACGGGAAGAACACTGAAGCTTTCTTT	CASSPDGKNTEAFF
many	TRBV6-1	.	TRBJ2-3	TGTGCCAGCAGTCCCGGAGGGAGTGGAGATACGCAGTATTTT	CASSPGGSGDTQYF
few	TRBV2	.	TRBJ1-3	TGTGCCAGCAGAGAAGGCGGCAGGGATCCGGGAAACACCATATATTTT	CASREGGRDPGNTIYF
few	TRBV20-1	.	TRBJ1-1	TGCAGTGCTCAAGACCCCCGTAACACTGAAGCTTTCTTT	CSAQDPRNTEAFF
.	TRBV28	TRBD1	TRBJ1-4	TGTGCCAGCAGTTTGCGGGGACAGGGGAATGAAAAACTGTTTTTT	CASSLRGQGNEKLFF
many	TRBV6-1	TRBD2	TRBJ2-5	TGTGCCAGCAGGGGGACTAGCGGGGGGAGGTTGGAGACCCAGTACTTC	CASRGTSGGRLETQYF
few	TRBV27	.	TRBJ2-5	TGTGCCAGCAGTTTATGGGGGGGGGCCCAAGAGACCCAGTACTTC	CASSLWGGAQETQYF
many	TRBV11-3	.	TRBJ2-1	TGTGCCAGCAGCTTCGGCCCTAGTTTAGGCAATGAGCAGTTCTTC	CASSFGPSLGNEQFF
.	TRBV4-3	.	TRBJ2-5	TGCGCCAGCAGCCAAACCACAGGGCTGAAGACCCAGTACTTC	CASSQTTGLKTQYF
many	TRBV27	TRBD1	TRBJ2-7	TGTGCCAGCAGTTTAAGGGGCGGGACAGGGTCCTACGAGCAGTACTTC	CASSLRGGTGSYEQYF
many	TRBV30	.	TRBJ2-5	TGTGCCTGGAGCGCGACCGTAAGGACCCAGTACTTC	CAWSATVRTQYF
few	TRBV5-6	.	TRBJ2-5	TGTGCCAGCAGCTTGAGCACAGGGCGGACCCAGTACTTC	CASSLSTGRTQYF
many	TRBV6-2/TRBV6-3	TRBD2	TRBJ2-3	TGTGCCAGCAGTTCCCTGATCCCGGGACTAGCGGGAGATACGCAGTATTTT	CASSSLIPGLAGDTQYF
.	TRBV6-6	.	TRBJ1-1	TGTGCCAGCAGTTACTCGGGGACGGATCATTTTGTTTCTAACACTGAAGCTTTCTTT	CASSYSGTDHFVSNTEAFF
.	TRBV7-9	.	TRBJ2-7	TGTGCCAGCAGCTTAGCCCAGAAAGCTCACGAGCAGTACTTC	CASSLAQKAHEQYF
few	TRBV6-6	TRBD2	TRBJ2-1	TGTGCCAGCAGTTACCGGGGGGGAAGCGGGGTTAATGAGCAGTTCTTC	CASSYRGGSGVNEQFF
many	TRBV13	.	TRBJ1-1	TGTGCCAGCAGCTTAGAGGTGGAGGACCGTAGGGACACTGAAGCTTTCTTT	CASSLEVEDRRDTEAFF
.	TRBV12-3/TRBV12-4	.	TRBJ1-6	TGTGCCAGCAGCCAATTAATATACTCACCCCTCCACTTT	CASSQLIYSPLHF
many	TRBV6-1	TRBD1	TRBJ1-1	TGTGCCAGCATGGGACAGGGAGTGGGTGACACTGAAGCTTTCTTT	CASMGQGVGDTEAFF
few	TRBV29-1	.	TRBJ1-3	TGCAGCGTTGATAGAGGGTCCTCTGGAAACACCATATATTTT	CSVDRGSSGNTIYF
.	TRBV6-4	TRBD2	TRBJ2-3	TGTGCCAGCAGTGACGACCCTAGCGGGATCTTGAGCACAGATACGCAGTATTTT	CASSDDPSGILSTDTQYF
.	TRBV18	TRBD2	TRBJ2-7	TGTGCCAGCTCACCACGATCCCTCGGCGGGGGGTACTCCGAGCAGTACTTC	CASSPRSLGGGYSEQYF
many	TRBV2	TRBD1	TRBJ2-5	TGTGCCAGCAGTGAAAGGACAGGAAGGGAGACCCAGTACTTC	CASSERTGRETQYF
many	TRBV12-3/TRBV12-4	TRBD2	TRBJ2-1	TGTGCCAGCAGTTTAGAACGGGCGGGAGGGCCCAATGAGCAGTTCTTC	CASSLERAGGPNEQFF
many	TRBV28	.	TRBJ2-1	TGTGCCAGCACCCATGGGTCGGGGCAGTTCTTC	CASTHGSGQFF
few	TRBV6-2/TRBV6-3	.	TRBJ2-1	TGTGCCAGCACCCACTCGAGGGGCGGAGGGTACAATGAGCAGTTCTTC	CASTHSRGGGYNEQFF
few	TRBV28	.	TRBJ2-7	TGTGCCAGCAGTTTTGGTCTCCTCCACGAGCAGTACTTC	CASSFGLLHEQYF
many	TRBV5-5	.	TRBJ1-2	TGTGCCAGCAGCTTGCCTTCAGTAACCTATGGCTACACCTTC	CASSLPSVTYGYTF
.	TRBV19	.	TRBJ2-4	TGTGCCAGTAGTCCCCCCCCGGAAAGAACCAAAAACATTCAGTACTTC	CASSPPPERTKNIQYF
.	TRBV14	.	TRBJ1-1	TGTGCCAGCAGCCAAGCGCCGACCGAAGCTTTCTTT	CASSQAPTEAFF
few	TRBV24-1	.	TRBJ2-3	TGTGCCACCAGTGATTTGAGGCCAGATACGCAGTATTTT	CATSDLRPDTQYF
many	TRBV27	.	TRBJ2-7	TGTGCCAGCAGTTTAGGACCGATTGGCCGGTACGAGCAGTACTTC	CASSLGPIGRYEQYF
few	TRBV2	TRBD1	TRBJ1-2	TGTGCCAGCAGGGCCGAACAGGGGAGCGTAGGAGGCTACACCTTC	CASRAEQGSVGGYTF
many	TRBV3-1	.	TRBJ1-1	TGTGCCAGCAGCCAAGATCAGAACAGAGCGAACACTGAAGCTTTCTTT	CASSQDQNRANTEAFF